This T cell receptor (beta chain) was recovered during a study of cytomegalovirus exposure and HLA in healthy donors. Study-wide findings and caveats: Confirmation in vitro established that a few CMV-associated chains were specific for CMV antigens. Analysis was performed later, and it showed HLA-associated TCR beta chains to be more clonally expanded than equally common others.

Germline V gene data show CDR1 as SNHLY and CDR2 as FYNNEI. V shed 6 bases and J 6 bases; nucleotides not matched to a gene: 11. CDR3 length: 15 amino acids. Notes on this clone: What it binds is not known.

This PCR relied on a set of 60 Vbeta primers and 13 Jbeta primers. Using immunoSEQ multiplex PCR, the repertoire was profiled, and TCRdb retains in-frame clones only, with some absent. The table includes approximately 150,000 clones, approximately 72% detected once. V is TRBV2 and J is TRBJ2-1; 7 bases align to TRBD1. Source material: PBMCs. The TCR originated in a man aged 40-49 years in good health and CMV-seronegative. CDR3 nucleotides: TGTGCCAGCAGAACAGACAGGGCTGGCTCCAATGAGCAGTTCTTC. Protein: CASRTDRAGSNEQFF.